This TCR beta chain was recorded in a study of T cell responses to AZD1222 COVID-19 vaccine. Broader study findings: Spike-specific TCRs gained breadth and depth after people received two AZD1222 doses. None of the repertoires were sampled until the peak T cell response had passed. Seropositive status at baseline applied to only six AZD1222 recipients.

V trimming: 2 bases; J trimming: 1 base; junction bases outside the gene matches: 2. The CDR3 is 15 amino acids. Germline lookup yields CDR1 SGHNT and CDR2 YYREEE (reference sequence). About this clone itself: Its antigen is not known.

Produced via immunoSEQ multiplex PCR; TCRdb's table is partial and in-frame only. This sample has some 130,000 clones, with 75% to 90% found just once. Pooling of second doses given at about 4 or about 12 weeks was done. This TCR was sampled from an adult who received the AZD1222 COVID-19 vaccine. The chain carries TRBV5-4 and TRBJ2-1; 8 bases are shared with TRBD2. The specimen was peripheral blood, collected 28 days after the second AZD1222 dose. CDR3 DNA sequence: TGTGCCAGCAGCTTTAGCGGGGTATCCTACAATGAGCAGTTCTTC. This sequence encodes CASSFSGVSYNEQFF.